This is a list of T cell receptor beta chains from one sample in a study of response to subunit inactivated influenza vaccine. In TCRdb, the RT-PCR reads were re-called with MiXCR into one record per CDR3 protein. In the table there are over 650,000 distinct CDR3 sequences, about a fifth of which are singletons. Source: PBMCs from blood, taken about 5 days after vaccination. These receptor sequences come from a man aged 50-60 years who received an inactivated influenza vaccine. The CDR3 runs from the conserved cysteine through the conserved F or W. D genes are given only for firm matches. Expanded clones get a size class; other rows say once, few or many, or leave the size out.

D gene: TRBD1; clone size: few; V gene: TRBV12-3/TRBV12-4; J gene: TRBJ1-2; CDR3 protein: CASSTGGYYGYTF; CDR3 DNA: TGTGCCAGCAGTACAGGGGGGTACTATGGCTACACCTTC
D gene: -; clone size: once; V gene: TRBV28; J gene: TRBJ2-1; CDR3 protein: CASSLGLRTEQFF; CDR3 DNA: TGTGCCAGCAGTTTAGGACTAAGGACTGAGCAGTTCTTC
D gene: TRBD2; clone size: many; V gene: TRBV12-3/TRBV12-4; J gene: TRBJ2-1; CDR3 protein: CASTPPVLAGVEGQFF; CDR3 DNA: TGTGCCAGCACCCCCCCGGTTCTAGCGGGAGTAGAGGGGCAGTTCTTC
D gene: TRBD2; clone size: -; V gene: TRBV20-1; J gene: TRBJ2-1; CDR3 protein: CSASATSGRRNEQFF; CDR3 DNA: TGCAGTGCTAGCGCCACTAGCGGGAGGCGTAATGAGCAGTTCTTC
D gene: -; clone size: many; V gene: TRBV5-1; J gene: TRBJ2-5; CDR3 protein: CASSLGRTETQYF; CDR3 DNA: TGCGCCAGCAGCTTGGGCAGGACAGAGACCCAGTACTTC
D gene: TRBD2; clone size: -; V gene: TRBV10-3; J gene: TRBJ2-1; CDR3 protein: CAISESRGGRAGNEQFF; CDR3 DNA: TGTGCCATCAGTGAGTCGAGAGGCGGGAGGGCGGGCAATGAGCAGTTCTTC
D gene: -; clone size: -; V gene: TRBV6-2/TRBV6-3; J gene: TRBJ2-1; CDR3 protein: CASSSFSPDLYNEQFF; CDR3 DNA: TGTGCCAGCAGTTCCTTCTCCCCTGATCTTTACAATGAGCAGTTCTTC
D gene: -; clone size: -; V gene: TRBV7-8; J gene: TRBJ1-2; CDR3 protein: CASSRMVNYGYTF; CDR3 DNA: TGTGCCAGCAGTCGGATGGTCAACTATGGCTACACCTTC
D gene: -; clone size: -; V gene: TRBV6-1; J gene: TRBJ1-6; CDR3 protein: CASRQTMGSPLHF; CDR3 DNA: TGTGCCAGCAGACAGACCATGGGCTCACCCCTCCACTTT
D gene: -; clone size: -; V gene: TRBV5-1; J gene: TRBJ1-4; CDR3 protein: CASSPGQKTTNEKLFF; CDR3 DNA: TGCGCCAGCAGCCCTGGACAGAAAACAACTAATGAAAAACTGTTTTTT
D gene: -; clone size: few; V gene: TRBV20-1; J gene: TRBJ1-5; CDR3 protein: CSARVVESQPQHF; CDR3 DNA: TGCAGTGCTAGAGTAGTGGAGAGTCAGCCCCAGCATTTT
D gene: -; clone size: once; V gene: TRBV12-3/TRBV12-4; J gene: TRBJ2-1; CDR3 protein: CASSLKTHNEQFF; CDR3 DNA: TGTGCCAGCAGTTTAAAGACCCACAATGAGCAGTTCTTC
D gene: TRBD1; clone size: many; V gene: TRBV4-1; J gene: TRBJ2-7; CDR3 protein: CASSQGMDRVREQYF; CDR3 DNA: TGCGCCAGCAGCCAAGGCATGGACAGGGTGAGGGAGCAGTACTTC
D gene: TRBD1; clone size: few; V gene: TRBV7-2; J gene: TRBJ2-7; CDR3 protein: CASSPPGVQGAYEQYF; CDR3 DNA: TGTGCCAGCAGCCCCCCTGGTGTGCAGGGGGCCTACGAGCAGTACTTC
D gene: TRBD2; clone size: -; V gene: TRBV11-2; J gene: TRBJ2-3; CDR3 protein: CASSLDGSGMSTDTQYF; CDR3 DNA: TGTGCCAGCAGCTTAGACGGGAGCGGGATGAGCACAGATACGCAGTATTTT
D gene: -; clone size: few; V gene: TRBV28; J gene: TRBJ2-7; CDR3 protein: CASSRITGYEQYF; CDR3 DNA: TGTGCCAGCAGTCGGATTACAGGATACGAGCAGTACTTC
D gene: -; clone size: few; V gene: TRBV27; J gene: TRBJ1-2; CDR3 protein: CASSPVPSDYGYTF; CDR3 DNA: TGTGCCAGCAGTCCCGTGCCGTCGGACTATGGCTACACCTTC